This T cell receptor (beta chain) was sequenced during a study of CD8 T cells in Susac syndrome (dated by TCRdb to between 2018 and 2021). Study-wide context: Of the Susac syndrome patients who were sequenced, roughly 8 were in clinical remission while roughly six had clinically active disease. CD8+ T cell repertoire clonality was compared between 12 healthy donors, about 14 Susac syndrome patients and approximately 16 multiple sclerosis patients. At blood withdrawal, Susac syndrome patients were therapy-naive, treated with corticosteroids (with IVIg additionally given to some), or treated with IVIg alone. Whether CD8+ T cell activation and differentiation in Susac syndrome was antigen driven was tested using repertoire sequencing. Overall study outcomes, separate from this receptor: Susac syndrome CD8+ repertoires showed clonal expansion, highest in CD8+ TEMRA cells and greater in clinically active than remitting patients. More than 15 Susac-specific public clones were identified in the total CD8+ repertoire, and several Susac-specific public clones were identified in the CD8+ TEMRA repertoire. The number of individuals in the TCR sequencing and HLA analysis was acknowledged as relatively small.

About this clonotype: What this receptor recognizes is not known. No base-level quality is on record; no much larger clone is a single base apart.

Peripheral blood CD8+ and CD4+ T cells from healthy donors, Susac syndrome patients and multiple sclerosis patients were profiled using high-throughput TCR beta sequencing. Recently defined diagnostic criteria for definite or probable disease were met by the Susac syndrome patients. Bulk CD8+ and CD4+ T cells were purified by magnetic negative isolation, whereas CD8+ TEMRA cells were enriched by FACS. Blood was drawn into EDTA tubes, processed within 24 hours, and PBMCs were isolated by density gradient centrifugation. PBMCs intended for TCR sequencing were cryopreserved in liquid nitrogen and were subsequently thawed in a 37 degrees C water bath. The sorted or isolated CD4+, CD8+ and CD8+ TEMRA cells reached a purity of at least 90%. The junction carries 16 bases between V and J, which are trimmed by 5 bases and 3 bases respectively. The germline V gene provides CDR1 SGHAT and CDR2 FQNNGV. Spanning cysteine to phenylalanine, the CDR3 consists of 15 amino acids. The entry retains the CDR3 DNA only, 45 bases that are in frame from base 1.

RNA was extracted using the RNeasy kit, and roughly 0.5 to 1 microgram was reverse transcribed with random hexamers. The immunoSEQ multiplex PCR assay, covering 54 Vbeta and 13 Jbeta segments, was used to amplify TCR beta CDR3 regions. Bias from PCR amplification was corrected by using a synthetic template baseline for primer optimization and for computational correction. On the study's bioinformatics: Reads were assigned to V, D and J genes according to IMGT and analyzed in immunoSEQ Analyzer, with only productive sequences retained. Clonality was calculated as one minus the Shannon entropy normalized by log2 of the number of productive unique sequences. For each patient and control, public and private clones were evaluated among the 100 most prevalent clones. Clones were defined as Susac-specific when absent from the healthy and MS cohorts, from 1052 published viral clones and from other ImmuneACCESS disease sequences. The public reads were reanalyzed by TCRdb: fastp trimming at Q25, MiXCR alignment, in-frame beta chains only. Rows with a matching CDR3 protein are joined into one entry that keeps the most common DNA and genes. The V and J calls come from TCRdb's annotation, not from the publication. The sample data list tens of thousands of distinct CDR3 sequences, and roughly 94% of these were observed just once. The top ten clones comprise 0.4% to 0.55% of the sample.

This receptor was taken from a human donor with Susac syndrome. The V gene is TRBV11-2 and the J gene is TRBJ1-1; the best D guess is TRBD1, with 6 bases matching. Input material: CD8+ T cells from PBMCs. The encoded CDR3 is CASSHTSGDHTEAFF. The DNA is as follows: TGTGCCAGCAGCCATACTTCAGGGGACCACACTGAAGCTTTCTTT.